This T cell receptor beta chain was retrieved from a study of blood T cell repertoires in COVID-19. About the study: In each case, the material was cDNA or gDNA derived from T cells, B-cell-depleted T cells, or PBMCs.

Germline CDR1 and CDR2: MGHRA and YSYEKL. The J segment lost 4 bases and the V segment lost 0 bases, leaving 9 bases of the junction unmatched. There are 16 residues in the CDR3. Authors' analysis steps: Amplification from reference gene primers served as the basis for estimated nucleated cell counts. Sequenced by immunoSEQ multiplex PCR; TCRdb stores in-frame clones only, minus some. V and J calls and clone size are copied from that table; D and trimming were computed from the DNA. This sample yields 430,000 or so clones, of which 88% are seen a single time; less than 2% belongs to the top ten. The clonotype comes from a middle-aged woman who had recovered from COVID-19. The chain is built from TRBV4-1 and TRBJ2-7, with 7 bases lining up with TRBD2. The sample was PBMCs or T cells enriched from blood (not recorded which). The CDR3 nucleotides are TGCGCCAGCAGCCAAGAGGGAGGGAGCCTCGAATACGAGCAGTACTTC. Translated: CASSQEGGSLEYEQYF.